These 25 T cell receptor beta chains were all obtained from the same sample, sequenced in a study of shared clonotypes between healthy human individuals. TCRdb's copy holds only in-frame clones and misses some; the assay was immunoSEQ multiplex PCR. Counted here are some 2,500,000 clones, around 92% occurring once; the ten biggest clones make up 0.37%. Sequenced: naive CD4+ T cells from PBMCs. Subset meaning: CD45RA+ positively selected. All receptors come from a young man in good health. Some clones in this sample may be carry-over from other donors' samples.

The rearrangement links TRBV7-9 to TRBJ1-1; TRBD1 matches at 7 bases. This CDR3 has 15 amino acids. Looked up from germline, CDR1 is SEHNR and CDR2 is FQNEAQ (reference sequence). V shed 0 bases, J shed 0 bases, and the junction held 1 base outside the gene matches. The DNA for the CDR3 is TGTGCCAGCAGCTTAGCAGGGACAGTGAACACTGAAGCTTTCTTT. Translated: CASSLAGTVNTEAFF.

The chain carries TRBV5-1 and TRBJ1-3; no clear D. The CDR3 is 14 residues long. Germline lookup yields CDR1 SGHRS and CDR2 YFSETQ. With 4 bases removed from V and 3 bases from J, the gap between germline ends came to 11 bases. CDR3 in amino acids: CASSQLGRGNTIYF. As DNA, the CDR3 is TGCGCCAGCAGCCAACTGGGTCGTGGAAACACCATATATTTT.

V gene TRBV5-1 combines with J gene TRBJ2-5; the match to TRBD2 covers 11 bases. CDR1 is SGHRS, CDR2 YFSETQ, per germline. With 4 bases clipped from V and 4 bases from J, the junction kept 6 bases outside the gene matches. The CDR3 runs to 15 residues. The CDR3 region is CASSEGLAGTETQYF. For the CDR3, the DNA is TGCGCCAGCAGCGAAGGACTAGCGGGTACAGAGACCCAGTACTTC.

The chain links TRBV5-1 to TRBJ2-3; D is unclear. The CDR3 totals 13 residues. The V gene lost 5 bases and the J gene lost 1 base, with 8 bases spanning the gap. Germline V gene lookup returns CDR1 SGHRS and CDR2 YFSETQ. CDR3 region: CASRPYRTDTQYF. The CDR3 DNA reads as TGCGCCAGCAGGCCCTATCGCACAGATACGCAGTATTTT.

The chain combines TRBV5-6 with TRBJ1-3, with D possibly matching TRBD1 (6 bases). V was cut by 4 bases and J by 2 bases, with 13 bases left in between. Looked up from germline, CDR1 is SGHDT and CDR2 is YYEEEE. The CDR3 sequence is 15 residues long. CDR3 region: CASSPQGTAGNTIYF. The CDR3 bases are TGTGCCAGCAGCCCTCAGGGGACGGCTGGAAACACCATATATTTT.

This chain connects TRBV30 to TRBJ1-1, with D uncertain. CDR3 length: 13 amino acids. The ends were cut back, 1 base at V and 3 bases at J, with 9 bases in the middle. Germline V gives CDR1 GTSNPN, CDR2 SVGIG (reference sequence). The CDR3 nucleotides are TGTGCCTGGAGTGACGGGGAGGACACTGAAGCTTTCTTT. It specifies CAWSDGEDTEAFF.

This rearrangement joins TRBV5-4 to TRBJ1-1; TRBD1 matches 9 bases. The trim removed 0 bases at V and 1 base at J, leaving 7 bases unmatched. The V gene's germline CDR1 is SGHNT and CDR2 YYREEE (reference sequence). This CDR3 has 17 amino acids. Here the CDR3 reads CASSLDRGRSRNTEAFF. CDR3 DNA sequence: TGTGCCAGCAGCTTGGACAGGGGGCGTAGTCGGAACACTGAAGCTTTCTTT.

The genes are TRBV30 and TRBJ1-4; D gene unclear. Germline CDR1 reads GTSNPN; CDR2 reads SVGIG (reference sequence). Trimming removed 6 bases from V and 5 bases from J, with 13 bases in between. The CDR3 covers 13 residues. CDR3 coding DNA: TGTGCCTGCGCTAGAGGCCTCAATGAAAAACTGTTTTTT. Encoded protein: CACARGLNEKLFF.

The rearrangement uses TRBV7-2 and TRBJ2-3; D is perhaps TRBD2 (6 bases). Between the trimmed V and J ends, which lost 3 bases and 4 bases, there was a span of 14 bases. The CDR3 runs 15 residues. Germline CDR1 SGHTA, CDR2 FQGNSA. The CDR3 is CASSFLATQPDTQYF. The CDR3 nucleotides are TGTGCCAGCAGCTTCCTAGCGACCCAACCAGATACGCAGTATTTT.

The rearrangement joins TRBV30 to TRBJ2-1; D is perhaps TRBD2 (5 bases). Germline CDR1 GTSNPN, CDR2 SVGIG (reference sequence). V was pared by 4 bases and J by 7 bases, with 11 bases between. This CDR3 has 12 residues. This chain's CDR3 is CAWMFPGNEQFF. The DNA for the CDR3 is TGTGCCTGGATGTTCCCGGGAAATGAGCAGTTCTTC.

The chain uses TRBV28 and TRBJ2-2, with 7 nucleotides matching TRBD1. The germline CDR1 and CDR2 sequences are MDHEN and SYDVKM. The J segment lost 1 base and the V segment lost 2 bases, leaving 4 bases of the junction unmatched. CDR3 length equals 16 residues. CDR3 loop: CASSLDTGENTGELFF. CDR3 DNA sequence: TGTGCCAGCAGTTTAGACACAGGGGAGAACACCGGGGAGCTGTTTTTT.

The chain links TRBV2 to TRBJ1-5, with D tentatively TRBD1 (6 bases). Looked up from germline, CDR1 is SNHLY and CDR2 is FYNNEI. V was trimmed by 8 bases and J by 9 bases, leaving 17 bases between them. The CDR3 is made up of 13 amino acids. DNA for the CDR3: TGTGCCAGCCCCCGGGGGGGGGCTTCGCCCCAGCATTTT. As protein: CASPRGGASPQHF.

The chain joins TRBV7-6 to TRBJ2-6, with D hard to call. V was cut by 5 bases and J by 7 bases, with 6 bases left in between. This CDR3 contains 12 residues. Germline V gene data show CDR1 as SGHVS and CDR2 as FNYEAQ. DNA for the CDR3: TGTGCCAGCAGCCGAATCGCCAACGTCCTGACTTTC. Protein product: CASSRIANVLTF.

The V and J genes are TRBV28 and TRBJ1-2, with D perhaps TRBD1 (5 bases). Germline V CDR1 and CDR2: MDHEN, SYDVKM. V lost 6 bases and J lost 6, with 14 bases in between. CDR3 length equals 13 residues. The CDR3 bases are TGTGCCAGCAGCTCAACCGACAGCCATGGCTACACCTTC. Protein product: CASSSTDSHGYTF.

As to this clone: Other nucleotide sequences in the sample specify the same CDR3. The V call is TRBV28, the J call TRBJ1-5; 10 nucleotides agree with TRBD1. The V and J ends lost 5 bases and 2 bases, in that order; junction bases with no gene match: 6. Germline assignment: CDR1 MDHEN and CDR2 SYDVKM. This CDR3 region has 16 residues. CDR3 residues: CASSLGGTGGNQPQHF. CDR3 nucleotide sequence: TGTGCCAGCAGTCTAGGGGGGACAGGGGGCAATCAGCCCCAGCATTTT.

V gene TRBV9 combines with J gene TRBJ2-5, with 8 bases matching TRBD1. This CDR3 has 15 amino acids. CDR1 is SGDLS and CDR2 is YYNGEE in the germline V gene. Trimming cost V 4 bases and J 2 bases; bases outside gene matches: 7. The CDR3 sequence: CASSFRTGPQETQYF. In DNA form, the CDR3 reads TGTGCCAGCAGCTTCCGGACAGGGCCTCAAGAGACCCAGTACTTC. Based on the CDR3 plus reference TRBV9 and TRBJ2-5, the full variable domain is DSGVTQTPKHLITATGQRVTLRCSPRSGDLSVYWYQQSLDQGLQFLIQYYNGEERAKGNILERFSAQQFPDLHSELNLSSLELGDSALYFCASSFRTGPQETQYFGPGTRLLVL.

This clone was recorded once. The J gene is TRBJ1-3, the V gene TRBV2; a possible D gene is TRBD1 (5 bases). This CDR3 comprises 17 residues. Germline V gene lookup returns CDR1 SNHLY and CDR2 FYNNEI. V dropped 5 bases and J dropped 0 bases, with 17 bases sitting between them. This CDR3 reads CASSRGGSGDSGNTIYF. CDR3 in DNA: TGTGCCAGCAGTCGGGGGGGGTCCGGAGACTCTGGAAACACCATATATTTT.

This clone showed up just once. The V gene is TRBV7-2, the J gene TRBJ1-1; 9 positions agree with TRBD1. Germline CDR1 is SGHTA and CDR2 is FQGNSA. The CDR3 is made up of 14 amino acids. Unmatched junction bases numbered 2, after V lost 1 base and J lost 5 bases. CDR3 protein: CASSLETGGTEAFF. The DNA for the CDR3 is TGTGCCAGCAGCTTAGAGACAGGGGGTACTGAAGCTTTCTTT.

V usage is TRBV7-8 and J usage is TRBJ1-5; 10 bases map to TRBD1. In germline, CDR1 is SGHVS, CDR2 FQNEAQ. The trim removed 1 base at V and 9 bases at J, leaving 3 bases unmatched. CDR3 size: 14 residues. The CDR3 bases are TGTGCCAGCAGCTTAGGGGACAGGGGAAGGCCCCAGCATTTT. This gives the protein CASSLGDRGRPQHF. Combining the CDR3 with reference TRBV7-8 and TRBJ1-5 gives the whole variable domain GAGVSQSPRYKVAKRGQDVALRCDPISGHVSLFWYQQALGQGPEFLTYFQNEAQLDKSGLPSDRFFAERPEGSVSTLKIQRTQQEDSAVYLCASSLGDRGRPQHFGDGTRLSIL.

A note on this clone: This specimen includes other DNA sequences encoding the same CDR3. The chain employs TRBV9 and TRBJ2-5; no reliable D call. The length of the CDR3 is 14 residues. The germline CDR1 and CDR2 sequences are SGDLS and YYNGEE. The V gene lost 5 bases and the J gene lost 2 bases, with 13 bases spanning the gap. Written as DNA, the CDR3 is TGTGCCAGCAGTGTGGGCGGCGGACAAGAGACCCAGTACTTC. Residues: CASSVGGGQETQYF.

The count of this clone is one. The V call is TRBV7-2, the J call TRBJ2-1; no firm D call. This CDR3 spans 14 amino acids. V was pared by 1 base and J by 12 bases, with 16 bases between. Germline CDR1 and CDR2: SGHTA and FQGNSA. In DNA form, the CDR3 reads TGTGCCAGCAGCTTAGGAACAGCCGTGTTCCGGCAGTTCTTC. It specifies CASSLGTAVFRQFF.

This clone was recorded once. The chain is built from TRBV9 and TRBJ2-7, with 9 bases matching TRBD1. Germline V gives CDR1 SGDLS, CDR2 YYNGEE. Trimming cost V 4 bases and J 2 bases; bases outside gene matches: 10. The CDR3 totals 16 residues. The CDR3 sequence: CASSSHTGTGTYEQYF. The CDR3 nucleotides are TGTGCCAGCAGCTCTCATACCGGGACAGGGACCTACGAGCAGTACTTC.

This chain uses TRBV18 with TRBJ1-3; D is uncertain. The germline V and J ends were trimmed by 6 bases and 0 bases, with 15 bases remaining between them. The CDR3 length is 16 residues. Germline lookup yields CDR1 KGHSH and CDR2 LQKENI. The CDR3 bases are TGTGCCAGCTCCCCGAACCTAAGAAGCTCTGGAAACACCATATATTTT. This translates into CASSPNLRSSGNTIYF.

The CDR3 here is CASSPGIPERKYEQYF. The CDR3 DNA reads TGTGCCAGCAGCCCGGGAATTCCGGAGCGGAAATACGAGCAGTACTTC. The genes are TRBV7-9 and TRBJ2-7; D perhaps matches TRBD2 (5 bases). CDR1 SEHNR and CDR2 FQNEAQ come from the germline V gene (reference sequence). Trimming shortened V by 5 bases and J by 4 bases, and 21 bases separated the two germline ends. The CDR3 loop spans 16 amino acids.

The chain carries TRBV4-3 and TRBJ1-2; 10 bases are shared with TRBD1. The CDR3 loop spans 15 amino acids. Trimming cost V 4 bases and J 4 bases; bases outside gene matches: 6. From germline, CDR1 is LGHNA and CDR2 YSLEER. The CDR3 DNA reads as TGCGCCAGCAGCCCAGGACAGGGGGGAATCTATGGCTACACCTTC. It encodes CASSPGQGGIYGYTF.